These T cell receptor beta chains were read from a single sample in a study of OX40 agonist ivuxolimab in advanced cancers. Generated by immunoSEQ multiplex PCR, the TCRdb table keeps only in-frame clones and is missing some. The data contain 50,000 to 60,000 clones, roughly nine tenths of them singletons. The sample was CD4+ or CD8+ T cells sorted from blood, taken in a trial of the OX40 agonist ivuxolimab. The origin of the receptors is an adult with an advanced solid tumor such as melanoma, head and neck, liver or kidney cancer. Each CDR3 is given with its conserved first and last residue. The D gene is left open where the match is weak. Rows may omit the clone size; those that give it use once, few, many or a size class.

size: .
J: TRBJ1-3
D: .
V: TRBV6-5
CDR3: CASSYGGDGPGNTIYF
DNA: TGTGCCAGCAGTTATGGCGGCGATGGTCCTGGAAACACCATATATTTT

size: .
J: TRBJ1-2
D: .
V: TRBV14
CDR3: CASSQLYGYTF
DNA: TGTGCCAGCAGCCAACTCTATGGCTACACCTTC

size: .
J: TRBJ2-7
D: .
V: TRBV12-2
CDR3: CASRYQAVVGQYF
DNA: TGTGCAAGTCGTTACCAGGCGGTGGTCGGGCAGTACTTC

size: .
J: TRBJ1-1
D: .
V: TRBV6-6
CDR3: CASSYSKYTEAFF
DNA: TGTGCCAGCAGTTACTCCAAATACACTGAAGCTTTCTTT

size: .
J: TRBJ2-1
D: TRBD2
V: TRBV11-1
CDR3: CASSPWTSQGTEQFF
DNA: TGTGCCAGCAGCCCTTGGACTAGCCAGGGCACTGAGCAGTTCTTC

size: .
J: TRBJ1-2
D: .
V: TRBV6-5
CDR3: CASSYSLNGQPYGYTF
DNA: TGTGCCAGCAGTTACTCACTTAATGGACAGCCATATGGCTACACCTTC

size: .
J: TRBJ2-2
D: TRBD2
V: TRBV13
CDR3: CASSLTSGGALYTGELFF
DNA: TGTGCCAGCAGCTTGACTAGCGGGGGGGCCTTGTACACCGGGGAGCTGTTTTTT

size: .
J: TRBJ1-1
D: .
V: TRBV15
CDR3: CATSRGTDDLEAFF
DNA: TGTGCCACCAGCAGAGGGACGGATGACCTTGAAGCTTTCTTT

size: .
J: TRBJ1-2
D: .
V: TRBV30
CDR3: CAWTRAGRVYGYTF
DNA: TGTGCCTGGACCCGAGCGGGGAGGGTCTATGGCTACACCTTC

size: .
J: TRBJ2-1
D: .
V: TRBV11-3
CDR3: CASSRLGDEQFF
DNA: TGTGCCAGCAGCCGGTTGGGCGATGAGCAGTTCTTC

size: few
J: TRBJ2-1
D: .
V: TRBV4-2
CDR3: CASSPGEGGNHNEQFF
DNA: TGTGCCAGCAGCCCTGGAGAGGGGGGGAACCACAATGAGCAGTTCTTC

size: .
J: TRBJ2-2
D: TRBD2
V: TRBV27
CDR3: CASHRRGVGTGELFF
DNA: TGTGCCAGCCACCGTCGGGGGGTAGGCACCGGGGAGCTGTTTTTT

size: .
J: TRBJ2-1
D: TRBD2
V: TRBV28
CDR3: CASRGGGRNEQFF
DNA: TGTGCCAGTCGCGGGGGCGGGAGGAATGAGCAGTTCTTC

size: .
J: TRBJ1-2
D: .
V: TRBV7-9
CDR3: CASSLGRTPERGYTF
DNA: TGTGCCAGCAGCTTAGGCCGAACTCCGGAGCGGGGCTACACCTTC

size: .
J: TRBJ2-4
D: .
V: TRBV6-5
CDR3: CASSYSGLGIQYF
DNA: TGTGCCAGCAGTTACTCGGGCTTGGGCATTCAGTACTTC

size: .
J: TRBJ2-3
D: .
V: TRBV30
CDR3: CAWSYAGLRDTQYF
DNA: TGTGCCTGGAGTTACGCGGGACTCCGAGATACGCAGTATTTT

size: .
J: TRBJ2-7
D: TRBD1
V: TRBV5-1
CDR3: CASSLGQGASEQYF
DNA: TGCGCCAGCAGCTTGGGACAGGGGGCCTCCGAGCAGTACTTC

size: .
J: TRBJ1-1
D: TRBD1
V: TRBV28
CDR3: CASVVGQGNTEAFF
DNA: TGTGCCAGCGTAGTGGGACAGGGGAACACTGAAGCTTTCTTT

size: .
J: TRBJ2-2
D: TRBD2
V: TRBV28
CDR3: CASSSGSGLAGTGELFF
DNA: TGTGCCAGCAGTTCAGGATCGGGACTAGCGGGAACCGGGGAGCTGTTTTTT

size: .
J: TRBJ2-7
D: .
V: TRBV6-5
CDR3: CASSYSGTVSSYEQYF
DNA: TGTGCCAGCAGTTACTCCGGGACGGTTAGCTCCTACGAGCAGTACTTC

size: .
J: TRBJ2-5
D: .
V: TRBV18
CDR3: CASSPRGIGETQYF
DNA: TGTGCCAGCTCACCCAGGGGAATAGGGGAGACCCAGTACTTC

size: .
J: TRBJ2-2
D: .
V: TRBV10-3
CDR3: CAISPTSTGELFF
DNA: TGTGCCATCAGTCCGACTAGCACCGGGGAGCTGTTTTTT

size: .
J: TRBJ2-3
D: .
V: TRBV5-1
CDR3: CASSLGRGAGGDTQYF
DNA: TGCGCCAGCAGCTTGGGGCGGGGCGCCGGAGGGGATACGCAGTATTTT

size: .
J: TRBJ2-7
D: .
V: TRBV5-5
CDR3: CASSIGILARITYEQYF
DNA: TGTGCCAGCAGCATTGGCATCCTAGCGCGGATTACTTACGAGCAGTACTTC

size: .
J: TRBJ1-4
D: .
V: TRBV9
CDR3: CASSVGQGWTNEKLFF
DNA: TGTGCCAGCAGCGTAGGGCAGGGGTGGACTAATGAAAAACTGTTTTTT

size: .
J: TRBJ2-7
D: TRBD1
V: TRBV27
CDR3: CASSLTGAFVLREQYF
DNA: TGTGCCAGCAGTTTGACAGGGGCCTTCGTCCTACGCGAGCAGTACTTC

size: .
J: TRBJ1-4
D: .
V: TRBV6-1
CDR3: CASSEGGYEKLFF
DNA: TGTGCCAGCAGTGAAGGGGGTTATGAAAAACTGTTTTTT

size: .
J: TRBJ2-7
D: TRBD2
V: TRBV7-2
CDR3: CASSLEAGGRYEQYF
DNA: TGTGCCAGCAGCTTAGAGGCGGGGGGCCGGTACGAGCAGTACTTC

size: .
J: TRBJ1-4
D: TRBD1
V: TRBV15
CDR3: CATSLTTGGLVATNEKLFF
DNA: TGTGCCACCAGTTTGACTACAGGGGGCCTAGTTGCAACTAATGAAAAACTGTTTTTT

size: .
J: TRBJ1-1
D: .
V: TRBV19
CDR3: CASSSRGGSGTEAFF
DNA: TGTGCCAGTAGCTCCCGAGGAGGGAGTGGGACTGAAGCTTTCTTT

size: .
J: TRBJ1-4
D: .
V: TRBV10-3
CDR3: CAISEAGLEKLFF
DNA: TGTGCCATCAGTGAGGCAGGACTTGAAAAACTGTTTTTT

size: once
J: TRBJ1-5
D: .
V: TRBV28
CDR3: CVSTADRNQPQHF
DNA: TGTGTCAGCACGGCGGACCGCAATCAGCCCCAGCATTTT

size: few
J: TRBJ2-3
D: .
V: TRBV6-6
CDR3: CASSPGTDTQYF
DNA: TGTGCCAGCAGCCCAGGAACAGATACGCAGTATTTT

size: .
J: TRBJ2-6
D: .
V: TRBV5-1
CDR3: CASDPEPGANVLTF
DNA: TGCGCCAGCGACCCCGAACCTGGGGCCAACGTCCTGACTTTC

size: .
J: TRBJ2-1
D: TRBD1
V: TRBV5-1
CDR3: CASSLEGGVSYNEQFF
DNA: TGCGCCAGCAGCCTAGAAGGGGGCGTATCCTACAATGAGCAGTTCTTC

size: few
J: TRBJ2-1
D: TRBD2
V: TRBV6-6
CDR3: CASSLTGGRNEQFF
DNA: TGTGCCAGCAGTTTGACGGGGGGGCGGAATGAGCAGTTCTTC

size: .
J: TRBJ2-2
D: TRBD1
V: TRBV10-3
CDR3: CAITELGQGTGELFF
DNA: TGTGCCATCACTGAGTTGGGACAGGGGACCGGGGAGCTGTTTTTT

size: .
J: TRBJ2-5
D: TRBD1
V: TRBV5-5
CDR3: CASSSTGTGWETQYF
DNA: TGTGCCAGCAGCTCAACCGGGACAGGGTGGGAGACCCAGTACTTC

size: .
J: TRBJ2-1
D: .
V: TRBV27
CDR3: CASSLIGSPSNEQFF
DNA: TGTGCCAGCAGTTTAATAGGGTCCCCGTCCAATGAGCAGTTCTTC

size: .
J: TRBJ2-5
D: .
V: TRBV7-2
CDR3: CASSFLGETQYF
DNA: TGTGCCAGCAGCTTCTTAGGGGAGACCCAGTACTTC

size: .
J: TRBJ2-2
D: TRBD1
V: TRBV30
CDR3: CAWGRQGAAAGELFF
DNA: TGTGCCTGGGGCAGACAGGGGGCCGCGGCCGGGGAGCTGTTTTTT

size: .
J: TRBJ2-5
D: .
V: TRBV21-1
CDR3: CASSIKTGVRRKTQYF
DNA: TGTGCCAGCAGCATAAAGACAGGGGTTCGTCGGAAGACCCAGTACTTC

size: .
J: TRBJ1-2
D: .
V: TRBV6-1
CDR3: CASSELVSGYTF
DNA: TGTGCCAGCAGTGAATTGGTGAGCGGCTACACCTTC

size: .
J: TRBJ1-5
D: .
V: TRBV6-6
CDR3: CASTGDSRQPQHF
DNA: TGTGCCAGCACCGGGGACTCGCGGCAGCCCCAGCATTTT